Listed below are T cell receptor beta chains from one sample, sequenced in a study of T cell responses to AZD1222 COVID-19 vaccine. The data were produced by immunoSEQ multiplex PCR, yet TCRdb's version contains in-frame clones alone and is incomplete. The sample lists roughly 140,000 clones, 70% to 90% seen once, with just under 7% in the top ten. The sample in question was peripheral blood, obtained after recovery from COVID-19. The origin of the receptors is an adult who had recovered from COVID-19. Each CDR3 is given with its conserved first and last residue. A D gene is named only where the DNA matches it firmly. Clone size is given for some rows only: seen once, a few or many times, or a class if the clone is expanded.

J,size,V,D,CDR3,DNA
TRBJ2-7,.,TRBV28,.,CASSLLARPPNLDYEQYF,TGTGCCAGCAGTTTATTGGCCCGGCCACCGAATCTCGACTACGAGCAGTACTTC
TRBJ2-7,.,TRBV9,TRBD2,CASSVAGRGEQYF,TGTGCCAGCAGCGTAGCCGGGAGGGGCGAGCAGTACTTC
TRBJ1-1,.,TRBV5-5,.,CASSLAITRNTEAFF,TGTGCCAGCAGCTTGGCAATTACAAGGAACACTGAAGCTTTCTTT
TRBJ2-1,.,TRBV12-3/TRBV12-4,.,CASRQAREQFF,TGTGCCAGCAGGCAGGCGCGGGAGCAGTTCTTC
TRBJ2-7,once,TRBV14,.,CASSQGQPDTYEQYF,TGTGCCAGCAGCCAAGGACAGCCGGACACCTACGAGCAGTACTTC
TRBJ2-7,.,TRBV18,.,CASSPRNSAYEQYF,TGTGCCAGCTCACCACGAAACAGTGCCTACGAGCAGTACTTC
TRBJ1-1,.,TRBV4-3,.,CASSQDLGGGTEAFF,TGCGCCAGCAGCCAAGATCTCGGGGGGGGGACTGAAGCTTTCTTT
TRBJ1-5,.,TRBV2,TRBD1,CASSESRTGVSNQPQHF,TGTGCCAGCAGTGAGTCCAGGACAGGGGTTTCAAATCAGCCCCAGCATTTT
TRBJ2-7,.,TRBV7-7,TRBD2,CASSPGLAGNDEQYF,TGTGCTAGCAGCCCCGGACTAGCGGGAAACGACGAGCAGTACTTC
TRBJ2-7,.,TRBV5-5,TRBD1,CASSSGQGSFGEQYF,TGTGCCAGCAGCTCCGGACAGGGGTCCTTTGGCGAGCAGTACTTC